This T cell receptor (beta chain) was sequenced for a study of OX40 agonist ivuxolimab in advanced cancers. Method: immunoSEQ multiplex PCR; TCRdb's copy keeps in-frame clones and lacks some. This table has roughly 60,000 clones, less than 90% appearing once. With autoimmune disease history or systemic immunosuppression, patients were excluded. The TCR originated in an adult with an advanced solid tumor such as melanoma, head and neck, liver or kidney cancer. Sequenced material: CD4+ or CD8+ T cells sorted from blood, taken in a trial of the OX40 agonist ivuxolimab.

CDR3 sequence (DNA): TGTGCCAGCCGTTCGGCCGGGACGGGTTCCGGGAATGAGCAGTTCTTC. Translating gives CASRSAGTGSGNEQFF. This chain connects TRBV28 to TRBJ2-1, with D perhaps being TRBD1 or TRBD2 (5 bases each). The CDR3 consists of 16 residues. Trimming took 8 bases from V and 7 from J, leaving 24 bases between them. Germline V CDR1 and CDR2: MDHEN, SYDVKM. The full variable domain, in which reference TRBV28 and TRBJ2-1 provide the parts outside the CDR3, is DVKVTQSSRYLVKRTGEKVFLECVQDMDHENMFWYRQDPGLGLRLIYFSYDVKMKEKGDIPEGYSVSREKKERFSLILESASTNQTSMYLCASRSAGTGSGNEQFFGPGTRLTVL.